A single T cell receptor beta chain is shown here with its context. This clone's antigen is unknown. It has no much larger one-base neighbor in the sample; base qualities were not kept. This sample is part of a study of blood T cell repertoires in COVID-19 (dated by TCRdb to the early 2020s). A note on the overall study: Samples from collaborators originated in the United States, Italy and Spain and spanned both the acute and convalescent phases of COVID-19. The samples were drawn from the first 160 participants of the ongoing ImmuneRACE study and from 1,254 subjects provided by 6 global collaborators. Where available, HLA class I and class II types were obtained from metadata supplied by the sample provider rather than from assay-based typing. A de-identified subject ID, COVID-19 status, age in years and sex were almost always included in the sample metadata. The material from the prospective study consisted of cDNA or gDNA derived from T cells, B-cell-depleted T cells, or PBMCs. Deeply sampled blood TCRbeta repertoires from subjects exposed to, actively infected with, or recovered from COVID-19 were included in the dataset. The repertoires were released in a freely available public database meant as a resource for research on the immune response to SARS-CoV-2. The paper's findings and limits, for the study overall: The quantity of clinical and demographic metadata differed by source and by participant and was supplied without curation.

The immunoSEQ Assay, a bias-controlled multiplex PCR, was used to amplify TCRbeta CDR3 regions from genomic DNA. The authors processed their data as follows. Nucleated cell counts per sample were estimated from amplification of reference gene primers within the assay. To quantify the absolute abundance of each unique TCRbeta CDR3 rearrangement, sequence reads were collapsed and filtered. For each sample, productive Simpson clonality was calculated by taking the square root of Simpson's diversity index across productive rearrangements. The table was pulled from immuneACCESS by TCRdb, which kept in-frame rearrangements only. Such tables lose some clones; where checked, under half of the loss comes from unresolved V genes, and the rest has no known cause. That table furnishes V, J and clone size, whereas the DNA furnished D and trimming. This sample holds around 23,000 clones; 65% to 80% were observed only once. The ten largest clonotypes hold more than 6.5% of the sample.

One collaborating source in Seattle enrolled patients while the patients were actively infected and followed the patients over time throughout the course of disease. Whole blood was collected in K2EDTA tubes by collaborating institutions according to the institutions' own protocols. Collaborator samples were shipped for TCRbeta analysis as frozen whole blood, isolated PBMCs, or DNA extracted from either sample type. Spanning cysteine to phenylalanine, the CDR3 consists of 14 amino acids. The retained sequence is limited to the CDR3, 42 bases, with the frame set at the first base. V is clipped by 2 bases and J by 3 bases, and the sequence between their germline boundaries is 10 bases long. The germline V gene specifies KGHSH as CDR1 and LQKENI as CDR2.

The receptor's source is a man aged 50 to 60 with COVID-19, enrolled during active disease. In this chain, TRBV18 is recombined with TRBJ2-5, with TRBD2 tentatively as D gene (6 bases match). The sample taken for sequencing was peripheral blood. The CDR3 protein: CASSPTGEKETQYF. The DNA sequence is as follows: TGTGCCAGCTCACCAACGGGAGAGAAAGAGACCCAGTACTTC.